The entry that follows covers one T cell receptor beta chain sequence. Researchers ran the PCR with 60 Vbeta and 13 Jbeta primers. The protocol was immunoSEQ multiplex PCR, while the TCRdb copy is restricted to in-frame clones and leaves out a portion. The sample shows more than 150,000 clones, 70% to 80% of them seen only once. The entry originates in a study of cytomegalovirus exposure and HLA in healthy donors. Looking at the study overall: Researchers previously reported finding fewer than 140 million unique TCR beta sequences from 170 million or so T cells.

This CDR3 has 15 amino acids. V shed 3 bases, J shed 7 bases, and the junction held 5 bases outside the gene matches. Germline V lookup: CDR1 SGHNT, CDR2 YYREEE (reference sequence). This rearrangement joins TRBV5-4 to TRBJ1-4; TRBD1 matches at 11 bases. The sample consisted of PBMCs. The sequence came from a man between 18 and 35 years old in good health and CMV-seronegative. The CDR3: CASSSSGTGGEKLFF. The CDR3 nucleotides are TGTGCCAGCAGCTCCTCAGGGACAGGGGGTGAAAAACTGTTTTTT.